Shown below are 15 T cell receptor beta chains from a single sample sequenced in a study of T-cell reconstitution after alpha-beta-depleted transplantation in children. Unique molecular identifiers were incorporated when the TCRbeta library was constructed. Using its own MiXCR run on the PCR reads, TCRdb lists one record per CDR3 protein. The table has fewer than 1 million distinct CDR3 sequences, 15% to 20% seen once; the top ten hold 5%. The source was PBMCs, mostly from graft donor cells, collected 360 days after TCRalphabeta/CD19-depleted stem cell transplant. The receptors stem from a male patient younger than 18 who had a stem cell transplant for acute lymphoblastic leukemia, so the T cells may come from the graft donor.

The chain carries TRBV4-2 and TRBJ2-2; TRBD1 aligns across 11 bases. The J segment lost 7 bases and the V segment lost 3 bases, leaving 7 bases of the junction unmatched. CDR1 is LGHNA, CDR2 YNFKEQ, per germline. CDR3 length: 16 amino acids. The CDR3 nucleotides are TGTGCCAGCAGCCACCTGGACAGGGGGCTTAACGGGGAGCTGTTTTTT. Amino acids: CASSHLDRGLNGELFF.

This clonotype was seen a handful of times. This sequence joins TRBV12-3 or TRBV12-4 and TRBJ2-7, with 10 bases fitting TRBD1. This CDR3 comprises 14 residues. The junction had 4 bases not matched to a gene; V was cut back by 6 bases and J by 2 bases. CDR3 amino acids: CASRRTGGTYEQYF. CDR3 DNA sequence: TGTGCCAGCAGAAGGACAGGGGGTACCTACGAGCAGTACTTC.

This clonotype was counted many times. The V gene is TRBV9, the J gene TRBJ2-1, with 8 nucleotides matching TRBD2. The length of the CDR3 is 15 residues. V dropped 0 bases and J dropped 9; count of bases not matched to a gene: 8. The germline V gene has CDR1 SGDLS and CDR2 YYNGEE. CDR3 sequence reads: CASSVAPGLAPEQFF. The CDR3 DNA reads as TGTGCCAGCAGCGTAGCCCCCGGACTAGCCCCTGAGCAGTTCTTC.

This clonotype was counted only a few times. Written as DNA, the CDR3 is TGTGCCAGCAGCTTGTGGGGCCCTCGGATAGCGCAGCCCCAGCATTTT. This gives the protein CASSLWGPRIAQPQHF. The chain is built from TRBV5-6 and TRBJ1-5; D may be TRBD1 (5 bases). The V gene's germline CDR1 is SGHDT and CDR2 YYEEEE. The CDR3 length is 16 residues. The V end lost 1 base, the J end lost 7 bases, and 18 bases lay between the germline ends.

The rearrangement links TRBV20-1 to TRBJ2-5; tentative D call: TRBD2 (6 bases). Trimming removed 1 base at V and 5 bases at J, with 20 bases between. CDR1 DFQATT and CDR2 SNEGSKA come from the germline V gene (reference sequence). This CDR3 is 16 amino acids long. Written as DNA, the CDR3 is TGCAGTGCTAGAGCGTCCCGGTGGGGGAGGTCTGAGACCCAGTACTTC. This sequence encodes CSARASRWGRSETQYF.

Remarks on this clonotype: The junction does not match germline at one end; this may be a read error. CDR3 sequence (DNA): TGTGCCAGCTGTTTAGCCGGGACTTCCTCAGATAGCAATCAGCCCCAGCATTTT. The encoded protein is CASCLAGTSSDSNQPQHF. The chain carries TRBV28 and TRBJ1-5; D is perhaps TRBD1 (5 bases). The length of the CDR3 is 18 residues. Germline loops: CDR1 MDHEN, CDR2 SYDVKM.

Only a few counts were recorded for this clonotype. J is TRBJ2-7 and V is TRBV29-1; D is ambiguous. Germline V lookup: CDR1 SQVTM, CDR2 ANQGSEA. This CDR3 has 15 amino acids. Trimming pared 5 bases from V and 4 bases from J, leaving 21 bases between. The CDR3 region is CSVSGRVGSSYEQYF. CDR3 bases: TGCAGCGTTTCCGGCCGGGTGGGATCCTCTTACGAGCAGTACTTC.

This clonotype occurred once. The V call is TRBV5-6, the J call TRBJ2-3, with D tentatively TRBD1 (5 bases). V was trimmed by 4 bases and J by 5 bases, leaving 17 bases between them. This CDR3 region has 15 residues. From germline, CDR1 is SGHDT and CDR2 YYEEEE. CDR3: CASSPTVGHGDTQYF. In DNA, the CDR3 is TGTGCCAGCAGCCCGACCGTGGGGCACGGAGATACGCAGTATTTT.

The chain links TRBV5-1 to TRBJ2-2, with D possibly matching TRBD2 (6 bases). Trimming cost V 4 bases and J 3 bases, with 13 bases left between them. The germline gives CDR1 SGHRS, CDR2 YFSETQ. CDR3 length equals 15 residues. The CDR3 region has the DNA TGCGCCAGCAGCCTGGGACGGGACTACACCGGGGAGCTGTTTTTT. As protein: CASSLGRDYTGELFF.

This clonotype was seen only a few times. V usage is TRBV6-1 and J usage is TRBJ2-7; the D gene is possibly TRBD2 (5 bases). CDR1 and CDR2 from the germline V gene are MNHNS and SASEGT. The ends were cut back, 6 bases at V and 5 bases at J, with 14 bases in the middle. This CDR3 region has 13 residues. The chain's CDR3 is CASRRVASHEQYF. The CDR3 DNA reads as TGTGCCAGCAGAAGGGTGGCTAGCCACGAGCAGTACTTC.

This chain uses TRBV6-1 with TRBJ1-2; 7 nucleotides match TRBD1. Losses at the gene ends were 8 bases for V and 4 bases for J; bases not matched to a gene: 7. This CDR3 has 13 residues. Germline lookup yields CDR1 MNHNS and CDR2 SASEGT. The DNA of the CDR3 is TGTGCCAGCGGAGTGACAGGGCTCTATGGCTACACCTTC. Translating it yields CASGVTGLYGYTF.

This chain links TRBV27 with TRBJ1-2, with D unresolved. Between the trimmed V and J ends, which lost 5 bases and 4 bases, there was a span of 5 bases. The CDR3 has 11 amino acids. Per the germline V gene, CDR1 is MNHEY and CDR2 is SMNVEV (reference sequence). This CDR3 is CASSDFYGYTF. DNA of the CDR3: TGTGCCAGCAGTGATTTCTATGGCTACACCTTC.

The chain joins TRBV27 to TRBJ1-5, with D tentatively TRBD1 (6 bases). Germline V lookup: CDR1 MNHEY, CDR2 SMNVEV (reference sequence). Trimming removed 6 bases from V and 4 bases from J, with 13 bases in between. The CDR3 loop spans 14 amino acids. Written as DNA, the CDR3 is TGTGCCAGCAGCCTACGGACAGCTAATCAGCCCCAGCATTTT. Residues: CASSLRTANQPQHF.

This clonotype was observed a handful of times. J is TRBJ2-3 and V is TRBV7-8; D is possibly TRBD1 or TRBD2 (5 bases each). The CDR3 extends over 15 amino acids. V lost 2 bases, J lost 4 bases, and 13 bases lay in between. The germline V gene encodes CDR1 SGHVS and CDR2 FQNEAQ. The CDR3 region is CASSLMGTPADTQYF. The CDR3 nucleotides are TGTGCCAGCAGCTTAATGGGGACCCCGGCAGATACGCAGTATTTT.

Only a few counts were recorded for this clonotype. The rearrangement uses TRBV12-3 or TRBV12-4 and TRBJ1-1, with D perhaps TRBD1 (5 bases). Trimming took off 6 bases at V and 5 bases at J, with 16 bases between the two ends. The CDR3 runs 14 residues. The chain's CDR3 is CASRYQGKGTEAFF. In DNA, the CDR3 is TGTGCCAGCAGATACCAGGGCAAAGGGACTGAAGCTTTCTTT.